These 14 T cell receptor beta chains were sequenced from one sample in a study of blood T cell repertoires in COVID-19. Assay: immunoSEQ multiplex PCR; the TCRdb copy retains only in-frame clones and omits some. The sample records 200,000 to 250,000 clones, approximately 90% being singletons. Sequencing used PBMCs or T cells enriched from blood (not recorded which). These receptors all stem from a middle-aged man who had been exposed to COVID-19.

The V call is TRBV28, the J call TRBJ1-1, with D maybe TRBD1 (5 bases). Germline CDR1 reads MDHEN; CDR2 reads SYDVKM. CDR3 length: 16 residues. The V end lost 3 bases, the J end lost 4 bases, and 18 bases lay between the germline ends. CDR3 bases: TGTGCCAGCAGTTTCTCCCCCTGGGCAGGGTTCACTGAAGCTTTCTTT. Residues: CASSFSPWAGFTEAFF.

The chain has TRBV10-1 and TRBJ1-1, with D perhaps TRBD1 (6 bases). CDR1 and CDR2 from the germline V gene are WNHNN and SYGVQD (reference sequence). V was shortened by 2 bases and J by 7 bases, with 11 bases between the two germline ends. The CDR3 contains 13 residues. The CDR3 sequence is CASSERRGGEAFF. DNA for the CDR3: TGCGCCAGCAGTGAGAGAAGGGGGGGTGAAGCTTTCTTT.

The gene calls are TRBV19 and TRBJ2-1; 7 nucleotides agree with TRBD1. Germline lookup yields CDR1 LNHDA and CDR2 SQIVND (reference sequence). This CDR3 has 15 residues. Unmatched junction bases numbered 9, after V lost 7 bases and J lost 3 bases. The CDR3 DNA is TGTGCCAGTACTCTCACAGGGGTGGTCTACAATGAGCAGTTCTTC. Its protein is CASTLTGVVYNEQFF.

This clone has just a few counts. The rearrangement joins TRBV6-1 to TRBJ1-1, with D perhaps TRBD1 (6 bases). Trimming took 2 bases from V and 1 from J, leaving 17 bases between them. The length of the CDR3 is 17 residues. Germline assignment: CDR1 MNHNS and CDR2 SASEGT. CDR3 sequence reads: CASSEKTGWVPNTEAFF. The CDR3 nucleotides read TGTGCCAGCAGTGAAAAGACAGGCTGGGTACCGAACACTGAAGCTTTCTTT.

CDR3 in DNA: TGTGCCAGCAGCGTAAAGGCTAGCGGGGTTAACACCGGGGAGCTGTTTTTT. Amino acids: CASSVKASGVNTGELFF. The chain couples TRBV9 to TRBJ2-2; 9 nucleotides match TRBD2. The junction had 6 bases not matched to a gene; V was cut back by 1 base and J by 2 bases. CDR3 length: 17 residues. The germline CDR1 and CDR2 sequences are SGDLS and YYNGEE.

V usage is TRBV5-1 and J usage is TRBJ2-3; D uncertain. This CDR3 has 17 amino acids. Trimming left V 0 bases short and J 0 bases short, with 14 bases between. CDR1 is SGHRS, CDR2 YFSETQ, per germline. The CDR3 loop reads CASSLGLGDPSTDTQYF. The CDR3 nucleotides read TGCGCCAGCAGCTTGGGGCTAGGAGATCCTAGCACAGATACGCAGTATTTT.

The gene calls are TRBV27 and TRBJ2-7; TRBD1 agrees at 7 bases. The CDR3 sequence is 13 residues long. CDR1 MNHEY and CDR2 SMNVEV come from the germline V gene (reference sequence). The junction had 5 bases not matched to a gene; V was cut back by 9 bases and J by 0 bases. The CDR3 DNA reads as TGTGCCAGGGAGGACAGGAGCTCCTACGAGCAGTACGTC. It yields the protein CAREDRSSYEQYV.

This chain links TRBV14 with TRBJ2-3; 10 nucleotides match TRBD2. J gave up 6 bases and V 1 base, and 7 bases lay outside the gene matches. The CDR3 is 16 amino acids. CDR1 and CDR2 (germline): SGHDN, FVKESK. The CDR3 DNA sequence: TGTGCCAGCAGCCAAGTGTCTAGCGGGAGTTCGGATACGCAGTATTTT. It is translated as CASSQVSSGSSDTQYF.

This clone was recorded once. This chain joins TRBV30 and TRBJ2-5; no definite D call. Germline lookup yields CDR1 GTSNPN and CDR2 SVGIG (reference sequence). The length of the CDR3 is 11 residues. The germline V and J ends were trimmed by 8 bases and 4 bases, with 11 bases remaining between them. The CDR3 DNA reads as TGTGCCGGAGCGAGAGTAGAGACCCAGTACTTC. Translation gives CAGARVETQYF.

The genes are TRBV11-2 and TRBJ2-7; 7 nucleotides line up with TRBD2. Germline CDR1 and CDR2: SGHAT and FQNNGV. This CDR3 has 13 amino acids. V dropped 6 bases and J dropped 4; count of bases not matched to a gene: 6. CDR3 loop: CASSRSGVYEQYV. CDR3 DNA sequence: TGTGCCAGCAGTCGAAGCGGGGTGTACGAGCAGTACGTC.

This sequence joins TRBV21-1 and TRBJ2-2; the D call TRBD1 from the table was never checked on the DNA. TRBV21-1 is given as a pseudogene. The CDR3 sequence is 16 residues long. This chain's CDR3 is CASSKGTGGITGELFF. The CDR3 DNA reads TGTGCCAGCAGCAAAGGGACAGGGGGCATCACCGGGGAGCTGTTTTTT.

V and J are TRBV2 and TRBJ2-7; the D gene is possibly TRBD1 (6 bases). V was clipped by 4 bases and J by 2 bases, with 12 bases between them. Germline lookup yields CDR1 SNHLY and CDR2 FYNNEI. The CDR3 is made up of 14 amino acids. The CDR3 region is CASSVGANPYEQYF. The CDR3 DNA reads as TGTGCCAGCAGTGTGGGGGCAAATCCCTACGAGCAGTACTTC.

The DNA for the CDR3 is TGTGCCAGCAGCTTAGGACAGGGCTACTACGAGCAGTACTTC. This encodes CASSLGQGYYEQYF. The J gene is TRBJ2-7, the V gene TRBV7-9; TRBD1 aligns across 7 bases. In germline, CDR1 is SEHNR, CDR2 FQNEAQ (reference sequence). J gave up 3 bases and V 1 base, and 3 bases lay outside the gene matches. This CDR3 contains 14 residues.

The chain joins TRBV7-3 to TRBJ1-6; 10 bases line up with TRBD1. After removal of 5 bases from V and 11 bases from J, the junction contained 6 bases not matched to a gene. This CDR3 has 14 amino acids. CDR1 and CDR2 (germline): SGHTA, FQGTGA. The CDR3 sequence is CASSPTGGGTPLHF. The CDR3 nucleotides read TGTGCCAGCAGCCCGACAGGGGGCGGGACACCCCTCCACTTT.